The rows below give T cell receptor beta chains drawn from one sample of a study of shared clonotypes between healthy human individuals. Using immunoSEQ multiplex PCR, the repertoire was profiled, and TCRdb retains in-frame clones only, with some absent. The data show roughly 2,000,000 clones, with 85% to 95% seen just once and 1% to 1.5% held by the top ten. Sequencing input: naive CD8+ T cells sorted from blood. Receptors originate from a man younger than 35 in good health. Each CDR3 is given without its conserved first and last residue.

cdr3_length v_call cdr3_aa
10 TRBV4-1 ASSRDEIEAF
17 TRBV2 ASRTNVAGREGHWSEQF
12 TRBV28 ASSFGTVYSPLH
16 TRBV4-3 ASSQEWPSGLKQETQY
16 TRBV14 ASSQAYLTQSSYNEQF
13 TRBV19 ASGPGVGVGSPLH
11 TRBV29-1 SVRFASVYEQY
11 TRBV27 ASSFRKDYEQY
14 TRBV12-5 ASGLGTGQTYNEQF
15 TRBV14 ASSQNPWQDSQETQY
14 TRBV6-5 ASSYRGQVGSYEQY
14 TRBV5-4 ASSHHPGQDDTEAF
13 TRBV7-9 ASSFRFGAGNEQF
12 TRBV9 ASSVASNSYEQY
15 TRBV9 ASSVAPYQGQSYEQY
15 TRBV7-9 ASSLLGTSGGPDTQY
11 TRBV5-6 ASSSTEYNEQF
13 TRBV19 ASSIGPDGAYEQY
10 TRBV15 ATSRVGNEQY
14 TRBV14 ASSQDIGQFDYGYT
12 TRBV21-1 ADVPMGVNQPQH
12 TRBV9 ASSELGHYNEQF
12 TRBV6-6 ASSLTEASYGYT
12 TRBV6-5 ASSYPGAITEAF
10 TRBV7-8 ASATGDNEQF
13 TRBV15 ATSRWTGSNQPQH
17 TRBV5-4 ASSLESARIVLPNYGYT
12 TRBV28 ASREQGGITPLH
10 TRBV9 ASSKGTDGYT
16 TRBV4-1 ASSQPPGQGNANEKLF
13 TRBV27 ASMPGQGAGQPQH
14 TRBV7-9 ASSLDRTDANYGYT
13 TRBV28 ASSRLAGQGAGYT
12 TRBV5-6 ASSLWVNTGELF
10 TRBV27 ASSITGREQY
12 TRBV6-1 ASSEGWRPYEQY
15 TRBV7-2 ASSFEGQGGLRSPLH